The present TCR beta chain was sequenced within a study of T cells in tumors after PD-1 blockade (dated by TCRdb to the late 2010s). In terms of the full investigation: Exclusion criteria were prior checkpoint blockade, use of systemic immunosuppressants, or recent radiotherapy or other anti-cancer therapy within 4 weeks. Treatment consisted of either cemiplimab 350 mg every 2 weeks or pembrolizumab 200 mg every 3 weeks. Peripheral blood samples averaged around 110,000 TCR templates (range 24,679-257,772) and around 35,000 unique clonotypes. RECIST version 1.1 was used to assess clinical response. The study performed paired single-cell RNA and TCR sequencing on site-matched tumors from BCC or SCC patients before and after anti-PD-1 therapy. To compare blood and tumor clonotypes, bulk TCR sequencing was performed on 10 peripheral blood samples from 5 patients. Ongoing daily vismodegib 150 mg was also given to a subset of patients during anti-PD-1 treatment.

The immunoSEQ platform was used to carry out deep TCRbeta sequencing. On the study's bioinformatics: For further analysis, only productive rearrangements were exported out of the immunoSEQ Analyzer. T cell phenotypes were assigned to bulk TCRbeta clonotypes by matching to single-cell RNA+TCR-seq clones sharing the same TCRbeta sequence. Tumor enrichment of a clone was calculated by dividing the clone's tumor frequency by the clone's PBMC frequency, both taken from bulk TCR sequencing. TCRs were sorted with GLIPH into specificity groups, meaning clusters of distinct TCRs that share CDR3 motifs and likely recognize common antigens. This is the immuneACCESS table as TCRdb keeps it, with only in-frame sequences that have V and J called. A part of the clones is gone; compared with another copy, unresolved V genes explain less than half, and the rest is unexplained. V, J and clone size were drawn from that table, and D and trimming were deduced from the DNA. The sample table lists around 51,000 clones, around 85% of them with a count of one. The ten largest make up 4% to 4.5% of the sample.

In its sample, this clone was seen once. Its target antigen remains unknown. The sample holds no much larger clone one base away, and base qualities are not on file. Here is what the overall study found, with its caveats: The source of novel T cell clones was not identified, and lymphoid organs or rare unexpanded clones within the tumor or the tumor periphery could be included among the possible sources. Roughly 40% of TCR clonotypes from the tumor were detected in blood, and certain novel exhausted tumor clones were present in blood collected before treatment, which suggests recruitment from the periphery.

The time point label, as the study defines it: before anti-PD-1 therapy. Genomic DNA extracted from tumor biopsies or peripheral blood was used for bulk TCRbeta sequencing, with input ranging from roughly 550 ng to 6,500 ng. Every patient was a poor candidate for surgical resection and had histologically proven advanced or metastatic basal or squamous cell carcinoma. Of the approximately 10 patients making up the basal cell carcinoma cohort, roughly eight underwent bulk tumor TCR sequencing. A distance of 16 bases separates the germline ends of V and J, which lose 2 bases and 3 bases respectively. Including cysteine and phenylalanine, the CDR3 has 16 amino acids. Of all the DNA, just the CDR3 is kept, 48 bases in frame from base 1.

The source was PBMCs, collected before anti-PD-1 treatment. The rearrangement joined TRBV5-3 to TRBJ2-3; the best D guess is TRBD1, with 5 bases matching. TRBV5-3 falls under the ORF class, with uncertain function. This TCR was sampled from a human donor with basal cell carcinoma. The sequenced DNA: TGTGCCAGAAGCTTTGGACACCTACCCCGGACAGATACGCAGTATTTT. Translated, this is CARSFGHLPRTDTQYF.